What follows are 26 T cell receptor beta chains derived from one specimen sequenced in a study of T cell changes during pregnancy in multiple sclerosis. Profiling relied on immunoSEQ multiplex PCR, and the TCRdb table lists in-frame clones only, not all of them. This sample has about 67,000 clones; roughly nine tenths occur once, and the top ten carry 2% to 3%. The material was peripheral blood, obtained in the first trimester of pregnancy. Receptors originate from a female donor with multiple sclerosis, enrolled in a pregnancy study.

This rearrangement joins TRBV30 to TRBJ2-2; 8 nucleotides match TRBD2. The trim removed 3 bases at V and 5 bases at J, leaving 8 bases unmatched. Germline CDR1 is GTSNPN and CDR2 is SVGIG (reference sequence). The length of the CDR3 is 15 residues. In DNA, the CDR3 is TGTGCCTGGAGCGGGGGAGCGGGAGTTACCGGGGAGCTGTTTTTT. As protein: CAWSGGAGVTGELFF.

J is TRBJ2-5 and V is TRBV7-9; 7 bases align to TRBD1. The CDR3 extends over 16 amino acids. Germline V lookup: CDR1 SEHNR, CDR2 FQNEAQ (reference sequence). V shed 1 base and J 1 base; nucleotides not matched to a gene: 6. The CDR3 region has the DNA TGTGCCAGCAGCTTAGGGTTGGACAGGCCCCAAGAGACCCAGTACTTC. The encoded protein is CASSLGLDRPQETQYF. The full variable domain, its missing parts supplied by reference TRBV7-9 and TRBJ2-5, is DTGVSQNPRHKITKRGQNVTFRCDPISEHNRLYWYRQTLGQGPEFLTYFQNEAQLEKSRLLSDRFSAERPKGSFSTLEIQRTEQGDSAMYLCASSLGLDRPQETQYFGPGTRLLVL.

The V and J genes are TRBV5-3 and TRBJ2-2, with 7 bases identical to TRBD2. Being an ORF, TRBV5-3 has a function that is uncertain. This CDR3 has 16 residues. Trimming cost V 2 bases and J 3 bases; bases outside gene matches: 7. The CDR3 DNA reads TGTGCCAGAAGCTTACCAGCGGGGACGTACACCGGGGAGCTGTTTTTT. Protein sequence: CARSLPAGTYTGELFF.

V usage is TRBV6-1 and J usage is TRBJ1-2; 7 nucleotides align to TRBD1. CDR1 is MNHNS and CDR2 is SASEGT in the germline V gene. Trimming took 5 bases from V and 6 from J; bases not matched to a gene: 3. The CDR3 covers 12 residues. The CDR3 is CASSQGVDGYTF. CDR3 in DNA: TGTGCCAGCAGTCAGGGGGTCGATGGCTACACCTTC.

The chain joins TRBV9 to TRBJ2-4, with 8 bases fitting TRBD1. V shed 3 bases, J shed 4 bases, and the junction held 15 bases outside the gene matches. Germline CDR1 reads SGDLS; CDR2 reads YYNGEE. CDR3 length equals 18 residues. CDR3: CASSAGIPRDRLKNIQYF. The CDR3 nucleotides read TGTGCCAGCAGCGCAGGCATCCCCAGGGACAGGCTTAAAAACATTCAGTACTTC.

The genes are TRBV4-1 and TRBJ2-3; 7 bases fit TRBD2. Per germline, CDR1 MGHRA and CDR2 YSYEKL. The length of the CDR3 is 18 residues. V shed 0 bases, J shed 0 bases, and the junction held 9 bases outside the gene matches. This CDR3 is CASSQELAATFSTDTQYF. DNA of the CDR3: TGCGCCAGCAGCCAAGAGCTAGCGGCGACCTTTAGCACAGATACGCAGTATTTT.

This clone was found a few times. The chain links TRBV5-6 to TRBJ1-1; D call uncertain. Germline CDR1 reads SGHDT; CDR2 reads YYEEEE. This CDR3 comprises 14 residues. Trimming removed 9 bases from V and 5 bases from J, with 20 bases in between. The CDR3 sequence is CATEPGGRRTEAFF. Here the CDR3 DNA reads TGTGCCACCGAACCCGGAGGAAGAAGGACTGAAGCTTTCTTT.

The chain combines TRBV6-5 with TRBJ1-3; D may be TRBD1 (6 bases). Trimming left V 5 bases short and J 2 bases short, with 10 bases between. This CDR3 region has 14 residues. Germline V gives CDR1 MNHEY, CDR2 SVGAGI. DNA of the CDR3: TGTGCCAGCAGTACCCGGACAGCTGGAAACACCATATATTTT. Its protein is CASSTRTAGNTIYF.

The chain is built from TRBV4-1 and TRBJ2-7; tentative D call: TRBD2 (5 bases). Germline loops: CDR1 MGHRA, CDR2 YSYEKL. The CDR3 loop spans 15 amino acids. Trimming took 1 base from V and 0 from J, leaving 10 bases between them. For the CDR3, the DNA is TGCGCCAGCAGCCAAGGGGAGAGCGCCTCCTACGAGCAGTACTTC. Amino acid sequence: CASSQGESASYEQYF.

The chain links TRBV7-9 to TRBJ1-1; D is possibly TRBD1 (5 bases). The CDR3 is 15 amino acids. Deletions cut 5 bases from V and 3 bases from J, with 16 bases between. Germline lookup yields CDR1 SEHNR and CDR2 FQNEAQ (reference sequence). CDR3 sequence reads: CASSPNSLGDTEAFF. In DNA form, the CDR3 reads TGTGCCAGCAGCCCGAACAGCTTAGGGGACACTGAAGCTTTCTTT.

This chain uses TRBV11-2 with TRBJ2-3; 9 nucleotides line up with TRBD2. In germline, CDR1 is SGHAT, CDR2 FQNNGV. The CDR3 totals 19 residues. Trimming took 3 bases from V and 0 from J; bases not matched to a gene: 13. Written as DNA, the CDR3 is TGTGCCAGCAGCTTTCCCGAGCGGGGGGCGGGGCCTAGCACAGATACGCAGTATTTT. Amino acid sequence: CASSFPERGAGPSTDTQYF.

This chain joins TRBV25-1 and TRBJ2-2; TRBD1 matches at 9 bases. The J segment lost 7 bases and the V segment lost 4 bases, leaving 7 bases of the junction unmatched. Germline CDR1 is MGHDK and CDR2 is SYGVNS. The CDR3 is 15 residues long. CDR3 sequence reads: CASSGGQGWIGELFF. The CDR3, as DNA: TGTGCCAGCAGTGGGGGACAGGGATGGATCGGGGAGCTGTTTTTT.

CDR3 nucleotides: TGCGCCAGCAGCCCCGGGTGGAACACAGATACGCAGTATTTT. It specifies CASSPGWNTDTQYF. The J gene is TRBJ2-3, the V gene TRBV5-1; D uncertain. The ends were cut back, 4 bases at V and 2 bases at J, with 11 bases in the middle. In germline, CDR1 is SGHRS, CDR2 YFSETQ. This CDR3 contains 14 residues. Together with reference TRBV5-1 and TRBJ2-3, the CDR3 gives the full variable domain: KAGVTQTPRYLIKTRGQQVTLSCSPISGHRSVSWYQQTPGQGLQFLFEYFSETQRNKGNFPGRFSGRQFSNSRSEMNVSTLELGDSALYLCASSPGWNTDTQYFGPGTRLTVL.

The V gene is TRBV30, the J gene TRBJ2-5; TRBD1 matches 9 bases. After removal of 0 bases from V and 4 bases from J, the junction contained 15 bases not matched to a gene. Germline V CDR1 and CDR2: GTSNPN, SVGIG (reference sequence). The CDR3 length is 18 residues. The CDR3 DNA reads TGTGCCTGGAGTGTAATCCTAACCAACAGGGGGCAGGGAGAGACCCAGTACTTC. Residues: CAWSVILTNRGQGETQYF.

V usage is TRBV5-1 and J usage is TRBJ1-4; D call uncertain. CDR3 length equals 14 residues. Trimming removed 0 bases at V and 7 bases at J, with 10 bases between. CDR1 and CDR2 (germline): SGHRS, YFSETQ. CDR3 sequence: CASSLAVPGEKLFF. The DNA for the CDR3 is TGCGCCAGCAGCTTGGCTGTTCCGGGTGAAAAACTGTTTTTT.

The V call is TRBV5-1, the J call TRBJ2-7; 7 bases map to TRBD1. The CDR3 covers 16 residues. With V trimmed by 2 bases and J by 0 bases, 8 bases remained unmatched. Germline assignment: CDR1 SGHRS and CDR2 YFSETQ. In DNA form, the CDR3 reads TGCGCCAGCAGCTTAACTACAGGGGATGGCTCCTACGAGCAGTACTTC. Protein sequence: CASSLTTGDGSYEQYF.

The chain combines TRBV2 with TRBJ2-5, with 10 bases fitting TRBD2. Germline lookup yields CDR1 SNHLY and CDR2 FYNNEI. The ends lost 8 bases at V and 4 bases at J; junction bases unmatched: 10. The CDR3 loop spans 15 amino acids. The CDR3 is CASSGLAEGGETQYF. The CDR3 nucleotides are TGTGCCAGCTCAGGACTAGCGGAGGGGGGAGAGACCCAGTACTTC.

This clone showed up just a few times. The rearrangement uses TRBV5-1 and TRBJ2-7, with 7 positions matching TRBD1. The trim removed 6 bases at V and 0 bases at J, leaving 9 bases unmatched. The CDR3 is 15 residues long. Germline CDR1 SGHRS, CDR2 YFSETQ. CDR3 amino acids: CASTPTTGISYEQYF. CDR3 nucleotides: TGCGCCAGCACCCCGACGACAGGGATCTCCTACGAGCAGTACTTC.

CDR3: CASSYSGGSTDTQYF. The CDR3 nucleotides are TGTGCCAGCAGTTACTCAGGGGGAAGCACAGATACGCAGTATTTT. This rearrangement joins TRBV6-5 to TRBJ2-3; tentatively, D is TRBD1 (6 bases). The CDR3 consists of 15 residues. Germline V CDR1 and CDR2: MNHEY, SVGAGI. Trimming removed 0 bases from V and 0 bases from J, with 7 bases in between.

The V call is TRBV18, the J call TRBJ2-7; TRBD2 is a possible D gene (6 bases). V lost 4 bases and J lost 3, with 16 bases in between. The CDR3 contains 15 residues. Germline CDR1 reads KGHSH; CDR2 reads LQKENI. CDR3 in amino acids: CASSLPLRGLYEQYF. As DNA, the CDR3 is TGTGCCAGCTCACTCCCCCTTAGGGGACTCTACGAGCAGTACTTC.

V is TRBV10-3 and J is TRBJ2-3; 11 positions match TRBD1. The CDR3 is made up of 14 amino acids. Trimming took 6 bases from V and 5 from J; bases not matched to a gene: 4. The germline V gene has CDR1 ENHRY and CDR2 SYGVKD. The CDR3 nucleotides are TGTGCCATCAGAAGGGACAGGGGGGTAGATACGCAGTATTTT. It encodes CAIRRDRGVDTQYF.

Comment on this clone: The junction shows a germline mismatch at one end, possibly a read error. The gene calls are TRBV6-1 and TRBJ2-2; maybe TRBD2 (5 bases). The germline CDR1 and CDR2 sequences are MNHNS and SASEGT. This CDR3 is 14 amino acids long. This chain's CDR3 is CASSPIADTGELFF. CDR3 nucleotides: TGTGCCAGCAGTCCTATCGCAGACACCGGGGAGTTGTTTTTT.

This chain connects TRBV27 to TRBJ1-3; D not resolved. The V and J ends lost 2 bases and 0 bases respectively, with 8 bases between them. The germline V gene has CDR1 MNHEY and CDR2 SMNVEV (reference sequence). There are 15 residues in the CDR3. The CDR3 region has the DNA TGTGCCAGCAGTTTAGGCAGACACTCTGGAAACACCATATATTTT. Protein: CASSLGRHSGNTIYF.

V gene TRBV7-7 combines with J gene TRBJ2-2, with 7 bases aligning to TRBD2. V was clipped by 5 bases and J by 5 bases; unmatched bases: 11. This CDR3 has 16 residues. Germline lookup yields CDR1 SSHAT and CDR2 FNYEAQ (reference sequence). The CDR3 DNA follows: TGTGCCAGCAGCCAGCTGGCGGGAGTAGGTACCGGGGAGCTGTTTTTT. It codes for CASSQLAGVGTGELFF.

This rearrangement joins TRBV27 to TRBJ1-5; tentative D call: TRBD1 (6 bases). Germline V gives CDR1 MNHEY, CDR2 SMNVEV (reference sequence). The CDR3 loop spans 13 amino acids. Trimming pared 7 bases from V and 4 bases from J, leaving 11 bases between. CDR3 sequence reads: CASMEQGNQPQHF. The DNA for the CDR3 is TGTGCCAGCATGGAACAGGGAAATCAGCCCCAGCATTTT.

The genes are TRBV6-1 and TRBJ1-5, with a possible D match to TRBD1 (6 bases). Germline CDR1 is MNHNS and CDR2 is SASEGT. This CDR3 contains 15 residues. The V gene lost 7 bases and the J gene lost 6 bases, with 19 bases spanning the gap. The CDR3 is CASTSGEGGGQPQHF. The DNA for the CDR3 is TGTGCCAGCACCTCAGGGGAGGGCGGCGGTCAGCCCCAGCATTTT.